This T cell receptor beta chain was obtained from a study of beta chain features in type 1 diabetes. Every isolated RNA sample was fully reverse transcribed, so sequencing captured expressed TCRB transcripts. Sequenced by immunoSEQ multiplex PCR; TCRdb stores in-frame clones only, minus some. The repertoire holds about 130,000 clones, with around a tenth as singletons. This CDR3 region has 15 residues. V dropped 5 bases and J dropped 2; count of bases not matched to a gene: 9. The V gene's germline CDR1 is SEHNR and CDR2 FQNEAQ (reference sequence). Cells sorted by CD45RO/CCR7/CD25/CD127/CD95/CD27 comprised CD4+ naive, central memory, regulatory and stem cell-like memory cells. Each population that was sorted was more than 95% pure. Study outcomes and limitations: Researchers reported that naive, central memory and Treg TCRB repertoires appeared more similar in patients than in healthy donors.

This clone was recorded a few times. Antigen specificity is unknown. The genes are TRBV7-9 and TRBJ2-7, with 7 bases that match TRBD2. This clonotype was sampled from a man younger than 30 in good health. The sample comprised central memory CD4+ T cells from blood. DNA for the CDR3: TGTGCCAGCAGCCCTAGGGGAGGGAATCCCTACGAGCAGTACTTC. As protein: CASSPRGGNPYEQYF.